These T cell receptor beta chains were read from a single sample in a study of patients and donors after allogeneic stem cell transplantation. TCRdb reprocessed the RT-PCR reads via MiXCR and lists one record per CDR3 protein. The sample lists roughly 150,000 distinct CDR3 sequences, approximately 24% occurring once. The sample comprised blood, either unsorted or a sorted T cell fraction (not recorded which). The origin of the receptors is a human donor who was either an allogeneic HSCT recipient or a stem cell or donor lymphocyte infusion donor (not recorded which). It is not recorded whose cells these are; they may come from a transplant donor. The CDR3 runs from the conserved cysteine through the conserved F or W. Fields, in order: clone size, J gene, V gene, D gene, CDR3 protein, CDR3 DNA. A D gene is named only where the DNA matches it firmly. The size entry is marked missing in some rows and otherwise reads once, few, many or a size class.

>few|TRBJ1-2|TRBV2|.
CASNEAGQNYGYTF
TGTGCCAGCAACGAGGCAGGGCAAAATTATGGCTACACCTTC
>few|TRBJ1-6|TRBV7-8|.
CASSPLIGNSPLHF
TGTGCCAGCAGCCCGTTGATAGGGAATTCACCCCTCCACTTT
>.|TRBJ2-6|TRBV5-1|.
CASSLSSGANVLTF
TGCGCCAGCAGCTTGAGCTCTGGGGCCAACGTCCTGACTTTC
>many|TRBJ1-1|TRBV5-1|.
CASSFWGGEGRAFF
TGCGCCAGCAGCTTTTGGGGGGGAGAAGGTCGCGCTTTCTTT
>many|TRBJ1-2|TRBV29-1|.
CSVGPGLRGAGYTF
TGCAGCGTTGGACCCGGCTTGAGGGGGGCTGGCTACACCTTC
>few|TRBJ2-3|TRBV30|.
CAWDKSGTDTQYF
TGTGCCTGGGATAAATCTGGAACAGATACGCAGTATTTT
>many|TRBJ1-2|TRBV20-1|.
CSAKLGDYYGYTF
TGCAGTGCGAAACTGGGGGATTACTATGGCTACACCTTC
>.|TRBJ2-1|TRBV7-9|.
CASSLAGPRDNEQFF
TGTGCCAGCAGCTTAGCGGGGCCCAGAGACAATGAGCAGTTCTTC
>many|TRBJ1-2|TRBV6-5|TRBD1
CASRTGTGYGYTF
TGTGCCAGCAGAACCGGGACAGGCTATGGCTACACCTTC
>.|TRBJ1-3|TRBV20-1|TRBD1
CSARDGQGGDTIYF
TGCAGTGCTAGAGACGGACAGGGAGGGGACACCATATATTTT
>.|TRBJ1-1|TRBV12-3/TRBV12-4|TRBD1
CASSWGDSEAFF
TGTGCCAGCAGTTGGGGGGACAGTGAAGCTTTCTTT
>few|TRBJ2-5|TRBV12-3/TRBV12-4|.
CASRRNQETQYF
TGTGCCAGCCGACGGAACCAAGAGACCCAGTACTTC
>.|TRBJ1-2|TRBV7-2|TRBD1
CASSNTLGQGNGYTF
TGTGCCAGCAGCAATACCTTGGGACAGGGAAATGGCTACACCTTC
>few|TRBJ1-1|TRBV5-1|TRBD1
CASSGQVSNTEAFF
TGCGCCAGCAGCGGACAGGTTTCGAACACTGAAGCTTTCTTT
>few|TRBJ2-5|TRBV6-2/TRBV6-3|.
CASTRVGFQETQYF
TGTGCCAGCACCCGAGTGGGGTTCCAAGAGACCCAGTACTTC
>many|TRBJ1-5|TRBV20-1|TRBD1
CSARAGTGGVYSNQPQHF
TGCAGTGCTAGGGCCGGAACAGGGGGCGTATATAGCAATCAGCCCCAGCATTTT
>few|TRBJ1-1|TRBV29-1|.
CSVTDGVWNTEAFF
TGCAGCGTGACTGACGGGGTTTGGAACACTGAAGCTTTCTTT
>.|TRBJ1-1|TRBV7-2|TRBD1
CASSFTGALNTEAFF
TGTGCCAGCAGCTTTACAGGGGCGTTGAACACTGAAGCTTTCTTT
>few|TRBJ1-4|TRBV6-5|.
CASSSQVGGEKLFF
TGTGCCAGCAGTTCACAGGTCGGAGGTGAAAAACTGTTTTTT
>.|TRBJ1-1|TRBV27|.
CASSRLGRNTEAFF
TGTGCCAGCAGTCGACTGGGCAGGAACACTGAAGCTTTCTTT
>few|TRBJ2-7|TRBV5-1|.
CASSSDMVGEQYF
TGCGCCAGCAGCTCCGACATGGTGGGGGAGCAGTACTTC
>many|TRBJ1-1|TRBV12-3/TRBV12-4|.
CASNIGTGGTEAFF
TGTGCCAGCAATATAGGGACGGGAGGGACTGAAGCTTTCTTT
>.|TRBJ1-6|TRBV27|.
CASSPTESSYNSPLHF
TGTGCCAGCAGTCCGACAGAGAGCTCCTATAATTCACCCCTCCACTTT
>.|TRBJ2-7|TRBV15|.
CATSRDSTYEQYF
TGTGCCACCAGCAGAGATTCCACCTACGAGCAGTACTTC
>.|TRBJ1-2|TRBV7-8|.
CASSINPSAYGYTF
TGTGCCAGCAGCATCAACCCCAGCGCCTATGGCTACACCTTC
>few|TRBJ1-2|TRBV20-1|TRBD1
CSAPKGQGAIGYTF
TGCAGTGCCCCGAAGGGACAGGGGGCGATCGGCTACACCTTC
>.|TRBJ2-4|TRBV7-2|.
CASSFPRVLPTGNIQYF
TGTGCCAGCAGCTTCCCACGCGTTTTGCCAACTGGAAACATTCAGTACTTC
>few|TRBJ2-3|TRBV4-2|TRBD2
CASSRLAGEDTQYF
TGTGCCAGCAGCCGGCTAGCGGGAGAAGATACGCAGTATTTT
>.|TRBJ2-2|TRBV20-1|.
CSARDLRRGQNTGELFF
TGCAGTGCTAGAGATCTTAGGAGGGGGCAGAACACCGGGGAGCTGTTTTTT
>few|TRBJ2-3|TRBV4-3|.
CASSLTSTDTQYF
TGCGCCAGCAGCCTCACTAGCACAGATACGCAGTATTTT
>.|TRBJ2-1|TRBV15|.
CATSRGTMDEQFF
TGTGCCACCAGCAGAGGTACAATGGATGAGCAGTTCTTC
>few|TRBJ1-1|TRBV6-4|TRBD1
CASNPAGGRAEAFF
TGTGCCAGCAACCCGGCAGGGGGACGTGCTGAAGCTTTCTTT
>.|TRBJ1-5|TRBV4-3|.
CASSQDWGSNQPQHF
TGCGCCAGCAGCCAAGATTGGGGGAGCAATCAGCCCCAGCATTTT
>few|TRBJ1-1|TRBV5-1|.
CASSFNIPLRTANTEAFF
TGCGCCAGCAGCTTTAACATTCCTCTTAGGACAGCGAACACTGAAGCTTTCTTT
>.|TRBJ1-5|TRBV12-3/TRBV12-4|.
CATADRNQPQHF
TGTGCCACCGCAGACAGGAATCAGCCCCAGCATTTT
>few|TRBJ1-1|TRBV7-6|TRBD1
CASRKLGTGNTEAFF
TGTGCCAGCAGGAAACTTGGGACAGGGAACACTGAAGCTTTCTTT
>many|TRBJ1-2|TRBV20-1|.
CSARAREGGGYGYTF
TGCAGTGCTAGAGCCCGGGAGGGGGGAGGCTATGGCTACACCTTC
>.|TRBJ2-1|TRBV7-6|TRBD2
CASSLFYGSGSSYNEQFF
TGTGCCAGCAGCTTATTTTACGGTAGCGGGAGCTCCTACAATGAGCAGTTCTTC
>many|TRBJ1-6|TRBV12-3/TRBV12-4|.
CASSLTRGGSPLHF
TGTGCCAGCAGTTTAACCAGGGGAGGCTCACCCCTCCACTTT
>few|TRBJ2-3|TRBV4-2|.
CASSQDFPGSSDTQYF
TGTGCCAGCAGCCAAGATTTTCCGGGGAGTTCCGATACGCAGTATTTT
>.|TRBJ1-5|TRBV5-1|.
CASSLELGGSPQHF
TGCGCCAGCAGCTTGGAATTGGGAGGATCGCCCCAGCATTTT
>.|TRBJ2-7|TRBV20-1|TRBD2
CSASGLAGIYEQYF
TGCAGTGCTAGCGGACTAGCGGGAATCTACGAGCAGTACTTC